This record covers a single TCR beta chain. No antigen is known for it. The sample is drawn from a study of cytomegalovirus exposure and HLA in healthy donors. PCR amplification relied on 60 Vbeta primers (plus 13 Jbeta primers). Methods used by the authors: A later analysis counted around 80 million unique TCR beta chains, about 11 million shared. Clones were read by immunoSEQ multiplex PCR, and TCRdb kept only the in-frame ones, dropping some. That table furnishes V, J and clone size, whereas the DNA furnished D and trimming. The sample consists of approximately 75,000 clones, 70% to 85% of them appearing once. CDR3 size: 15 residues. Germline CDR1 SGHRS, CDR2 YFSETQ. Trimming removed 4 bases from V and 5 bases from J; junction bases left unmatched: 11. Points from the study as a whole: A later analysis found common viral pathogens apparently linked to several of the most significant clusters.

The rearrangement links TRBV5-1 to TRBJ2-5, with TRBD1 identical over 7 bases. The clonotype originates from a man in his 70s in good health and CMV-seropositive. The sample taken for sequencing was PBMCs. The CDR3 region is CASSQPLTGAETQYF. The CDR3 DNA sequence: TGCGCCAGCAGCCAGCCTTTAACAGGGGCCGAGACCCAGTACTTC.